This entry describes one TCR beta chain. Its matching antigen is unknown. Assay: immunoSEQ multiplex PCR; the TCRdb copy retains only in-frame clones and omits some. The sample consists of tens of thousands of clones, 85% to 90% of them appearing once. The data derive from a study of T cell responses to AZD1222 COVID-19 vaccine. The CDR3 is 15 amino acids. V gave up 0 bases and J gave up 8 bases, with 14 bases separating them. The germline gives CDR1 LNHNV, CDR2 YYDKDF (reference sequence). Study-wide points: Dominant at 160-218 and 743-854, vaccine-associated CD4 TCRs also spanned spike. Unmutated variant regions are reportedly the target of nearly half of TCRs that are spike-specific.

The clonotype was recovered from an adult who received the AZD1222 COVID-19 vaccine. This specimen consisted of peripheral blood, obtained 28 days after the second AZD1222 dose. The V call is TRBV15, the J call TRBJ2-4, with D perhaps matching TRBD2 (5 bases). The CDR3 DNA reads TGTGCCACCAGCAGAGATCCCTCAGTGGGAGACATTCAGTACTTC. It encodes CATSRDPSVGDIQYF. The full variable domain, with the rest looked up from reference TRBV15 and TRBJ2-4, is DAMVIQNPRYQVTQFGKPVTLSCSQTLNHNVMYWYQQKSSQAPKLLFHYYDKDFNNEADTPDNFQSRRPNTSFCFLDIRSPGLGDTAMYLCATSRDPSVGDIQYFGAGTRLSVL.